The rows below give T cell receptor beta chains drawn from one sample of a study of regulatory T cells in long-lasting Graves disease. TCRdb analysed the multiplex PCR reads with MiXCR anew, one entry per CDR3 protein. The table shows approximately 350,000 distinct CDR3 sequences, with 23% occurring only once. The sample in question was peripheral blood mononuclear cells (PBMCs), obtained when the disease was refractory, from a patient treated with antithyroid drugs. The receptors here all came from a woman in her thirties or forties with Graves disease. CDR3s include the opening cysteine and the closing phenylalanine or tryptophan. A D gene is named only where the DNA matches it firmly. Size is omitted from some rows. Given values are once, few, many or a class for expanded clones.

V,J,D,length,size,CDR3,DNA
TRBV14,TRBJ1-2,-,16,few,CASSQVFPQDSYGYTF,TGTGCCAGCAGCCAAGTCTTCCCCCAGGACAGCTATGGCTACACCTTC
TRBV27,TRBJ2-7,-,13,few,CASSLLDNYEQYF,TGTGCCAGCAGTTTACTCGATAACTACGAGCAGTACTTC
TRBV29-1,TRBJ1-3,-,14,many,CSATGASSGNTIYF,TGCAGCGCGACCGGGGCAAGCTCTGGAAACACCATATATTTT
TRBV2,TRBJ1-2,-,14,many,CASRSEGSGNGYTF,TGTGCCAGCAGATCGGAAGGGTCGGGAAATGGCTACACCTTC
TRBV7-9,TRBJ1-1,-,15,few,CASSYRQVLNTEAFF,TGTGCCAGCAGCTATCGACAGGTCTTGAACACTGAAGCTTTCTTT
TRBV7-8,TRBJ1-6,-,14,few,CASSRISYNSPLHF,TGTGCCAGCAGCCGAATATCCTATAATTCACCCCTCCACTTT
TRBV7-8,TRBJ1-3,-,14,-,CASSEQWGGNTIYF,TGTGCCAGCAGTGAACAGTGGGGCGGAAACACCATATATTTT
TRBV6-1,TRBJ1-1,TRBD1,16,many,CASSPSQGQGKTEAFF,TGTGCCAGCAGTCCCAGCCAGGGACAGGGAAAAACCGAAGCTTTCTTT
TRBV13,TRBJ2-3,-,14,-,CASSLRRREDTQYF,TGTGCCAGCAGCTTAAGGAGGAGGGAAGATACGCAGTATTTT
TRBV6-1,TRBJ2-6,-,18,few,CASSEAELLISGANVLTF,TGTGCCAGCAGTGAAGCCGAGCTGTTGATCTCTGGGGCCAACGTCCTGACTTTC
TRBV5-1,TRBJ2-1,-,13,few,CASSSNPRDEQFF,TGCGCCAGCAGCTCCAACCCCAGGGATGAGCAGTTCTTC
TRBV20-1,TRBJ1-4,TRBD1,12,-,CSATGQGEKLFF,TGCAGTGCTACTGGACAGGGGGAAAAACTGTTTTTT
TRBV28,TRBJ2-5,-,14,many,CASSLFRIQETQYF,TGTGCCAGCAGTTTGTTCCGTATACAAGAGACCCAGTACTTC
TRBV29-1,TRBJ2-7,-,13,many,CSVARQGAYEQYF,TGCAGCGTTGCTCGGCAAGGGGCCTACGAGCAGTACTTC
TRBV6-1,TRBJ1-4,-,15,-,CASIYGGVTNEKLFF,TGTGCCAGCATCTACGGGGGAGTAACTAATGAAAAACTGTTTTTT
TRBV12-3/TRBV12-4,TRBJ2-2,TRBD2,15,many,CASRRLAGVTGELFF,TGTGCCAGCAGGCGACTAGCGGGAGTAACCGGGGAGCTGTTTTTT
TRBV28,TRBJ2-7,-,13,many,CASRTRGGYEQYF,TGTGCCAGCAGGACGAGGGGGGGCTACGAGCAGTACTTC
TRBV20-1,TRBJ2-7,TRBD2,14,-,CSARTSGSSYGQYF,TGCAGTGCGAGGACTAGCGGAAGCTCCTACGGGCAGTACTTC
TRBV28,TRBJ1-2,-,17,many,CASISAIVWGGPYGYTF,TGTGCCAGCATTTCGGCCATAGTCTGGGGAGGGCCCTATGGCTACACCTTC
TRBV11-2,TRBJ2-3,TRBD1,16,-,CASSLTPGGWTDTQYF,TGTGCCAGCAGCTTGACTCCAGGGGGTTGGACAGATACGCAGTATTTT
TRBV15,TRBJ1-2,TRBD1,15,many,CATSRDRGQGGGYTF,TGTGCCACCAGCAGAGATCGGGGGCAGGGGGGTGGCTACACCTTC
TRBV30,TRBJ2-5,-,16,-,CAWSVGWPQVSETQYF,TGTGCCTGGAGTGTCGGATGGCCCCAGGTCTCGGAGACCCAGTACTTC
TRBV7-9,TRBJ1-1,TRBD1,17,-,CASSLGWAGGAATEAFF,TGTGCCAGCAGCCTCGGTTGGGCAGGGGGCGCGGCCACTGAAGCTTTCTTT
TRBV10-3,TRBJ1-5,TRBD1,13,-,CATRGQLYQPQHF,TGTGCCACCAGGGGACAGCTTTATCAGCCCCAGCATTTT
TRBV11-2,TRBJ1-4,TRBD1,13,-,CASSWDRGPALSF,TGTGCCAGCAGCTGGGACAGGGGGCCCGCCCTTTCTTTT
TRBV12-3/TRBV12-4,TRBJ2-6,TRBD1,16,-,CASTDRGLTGANVLTF,TGTGCCAGCACAGACAGGGGGCTTACGGGGGCCAACGTCCTGACTTTC
TRBV25-1,TRBJ1-3,TRBD1,16,few,CASSDAQGEPGNTIYF,TGTGCCAGCAGTGACGCACAGGGGGAACCTGGAAACACCATATATTTT
TRBV7-9,TRBJ2-7,-,13,few,CASSATDTYEQYF,TGTGCCAGCAGCGCCACAGATACCTACGAGCAGTACTTC
TRBV6-2/TRBV6-3,TRBJ2-7,TRBD2,18,few,CASSHSYLLAGQSYEQYF,TGTGCCAGCAGTCATTCCTACCTTCTAGCGGGACAGTCCTACGAGCAGTACTTC
TRBV20-1,TRBJ2-3,TRBD2,17,few,CSARGLAGGHGTDTQYF,TGCAGTGCTAGAGGACTAGCGGGAGGGCATGGGACAGATACGCAGTATTTT
TRBV20-1,TRBJ1-1,-,10,many,CSARGHEAFF,TGCAGTGCCAGGGGTCATGAAGCTTTCTTT
TRBV2,TRBJ2-7,-,14,many,CASSPPRDPYEQYF,TGTGCCAGCAGTCCACCTCGCGACCCGTACGAGCAGTACTTC
TRBV2,TRBJ2-2,-,14,many,CASSEEGLFGELFF,TGTGCCAGCAGTGAAGAAGGTCTTTTCGGGGAGCTGTTTTTT
TRBV29-1,TRBJ1-1,-,11,many,CSVAYQVEAFF,TGCAGCGTTGCCTACCAGGTTGAAGCTTTCTTT
TRBV28,TRBJ2-7,TRBD2,13,many,CASHSSGSYEQYF,TGTGCCAGCCACTCTAGCGGGAGTTACGAGCAGTACTTC